The 16 T cell receptor beta chains listed next were all sequenced from one sample in a study of blood T cells in healthy people across ages. For the second PCR, which ran for about 6 to 11 cycles, a sample-barcoded 5' primer and a J-beta primer mix were used. Each CDR3 protein is one row after TCRdb ran MiXCR on the 5' RACE reads. The table has roughly 800,000 distinct CDR3 sequences, 55% to 70% seen once. Input material: blood. These receptors originate from a man under 40 in good health.

V usage is TRBV29-1 and J usage is TRBJ2-7; D tentatively reads TRBD1 or TRBD2 (5 bases each). CDR1 is SQVTM, CDR2 ANQGSEA, per germline. V lost 6 bases, J lost 3 bases, and 12 bases lay in between. The CDR3 extends over 12 amino acids. CDR3 bases: TGCAGCGTCGGGGACGAAGGCTACGAGCAGTACTTC. Protein sequence: CSVGDEGYEQYF.

The genes are TRBV6-1 and TRBJ2-7, with D maybe TRBD2 (6 bases). Trimming pared 3 bases from V and 1 base from J, leaving 16 bases between. The V gene's germline CDR1 is MNHNS and CDR2 SASEGT. The CDR3 contains 16 residues. The CDR3 DNA reads as TGTGCCAGCAGTGAGTCTTTGGGACGGGGGTCCTACGAGCAGTACTTC. Its translation is CASSESLGRGSYEQYF.

This sequence joins TRBV20-1 and TRBJ2-7; D unresolved. The CDR3 is 11 residues long. CDR1 is DFQATT and CDR2 is SNEGSKA in the germline V gene (reference sequence). V lost 2 bases, J lost 6 bases, and 8 bases lay in between. The CDR3 loop reads CSARPTSEQYF. Here the CDR3 DNA reads TGCAGTGCTAGACCTACCAGCGAGCAGTACTTC.

This clonotype appeared a few times. The V gene is TRBV29-1, the J gene TRBJ2-1, with D maybe TRBD2 (6 bases). In germline, CDR1 is SQVTM, CDR2 ANQGSEA. V lost 6 bases and J 13 bases, leaving 13 bases between the germline ends. This CDR3 has 10 residues. CDR3 coding DNA: TGCAGCGTGGGGGGAGACGTTCAGTTCTTC. As protein: CSVGGDVQFF.

The genes are TRBV6-2 or TRBV6-3 and TRBJ2-1; D is tentatively TRBD1 or TRBD2 (6 bases each). The CDR3 covers 16 residues. The germline gives CDR1 MNHEY, CDR2 SVGEGT. V lost 2 bases to trimming and J lost 8 bases, with 19 bases between them. CDR3: CASSYDGRPRGDEQFF. CDR3 in DNA: TGTGCCAGCAGTTACGATGGGCGCCCAAGGGGGGATGAGCAGTTCTTC.

V is TRBV29-1 and J is TRBJ1-2; D call uncertain. Germline loops: CDR1 SQVTM, CDR2 ANQGSEA. V was trimmed by 4 bases and J by 0 bases, leaving 9 bases between them. This CDR3 region has 13 residues. The CDR3 here is CSVAPGANYGYTF. DNA of the CDR3: TGCAGCGTTGCCCCCGGAGCTAACTATGGCTACACCTTC.

The genes are TRBV11-1 and TRBJ2-1; D call uncertain. Germline CDR1 is SGHAT and CDR2 is FQDESV (reference sequence). Trimming took 4 bases from V and 0 from J, leaving 10 bases between them. The CDR3 extends over 15 amino acids. This chain's CDR3 is CASSSSATSYNEQFF. CDR3 DNA: TGTGCCAGCAGCTCTTCCGCTACCTCCTACAATGAGCAGTTCTTC.

This clonotype has more than one count but fewer than ten. CDR3 in amino acids: CASSSPSTGSQGEQYF. CDR3 nucleotides: TGTGCCAGCAGTTCCCCTTCGACAGGGTCACAGGGAGAGCAGTACTTC. The gene calls are TRBV28 and TRBJ2-5; the match to TRBD1 covers 7 bases. The V and J ends lost 4 bases and 11 bases, in that order; junction bases with no gene match: 19. The germline V gene encodes CDR1 MDHEN and CDR2 SYDVKM. The CDR3 sequence is 16 residues long. The entire variable domain, with the rest obtained from reference TRBV28 and TRBJ2-5, is as follows: DVKVTQSSRYLVKRTGEKVFLECVQDMDHENMFWYRQDPGLGLRLIYFSYDVKMKEKGDIPEGYSVSREKKERFSLILESASTNQTSMYLCASSSPSTGSQGEQYFGPGTRLLVL.

This chain connects TRBV21-1 to TRBJ1-1. TRBV21-1 is flagged as a pseudogene. CDR3 length: 13 residues. CDR3 in amino acids: CASSKSWTYEAFF. The CDR3 DNA follows: TGTGCCAGCAGCAAATCCTGGACTTACGAAGCTTTCTTT.

Note on this clonotype: One end of the junction varies from germline; a read error may be responsible. The chain is built from TRBV18 and TRBJ2-7, with D possibly being TRBD2 (5 bases). The germline V gene has CDR1 KGHSH and CDR2 LQKENI. The CDR3 consists of 15 residues. The CDR3 loop is CAISTWTGVTYEQYF. CDR3 nucleotides: TGTGCCATCTCAACGTGGACCGGGGTCACCTACGAGCAGTACTTC.

This clonotype was recorded many times. DNA for the CDR3: TGTGCCAGCAGTGGGGCGAGTTACGAGCAGTACTTC. This translates into CASSGASYEQYF. The gene calls are TRBV28 and TRBJ2-7; a weak D match, TRBD1 (5 bases). In germline, CDR1 is MDHEN, CDR2 SYDVKM. The CDR3 runs to 12 residues. Trimming pared 5 bases from V and 4 bases from J, leaving 9 bases between.

The chain employs TRBV18 and TRBJ2-3; 11 bases are a match to TRBD1. Per germline, CDR1 KGHSH and CDR2 LQKENI. With 8 bases clipped from V and 5 bases from J, the junction kept 6 bases outside the gene matches. The CDR3 is 14 amino acids. The CDR3 sequence: CASEGQGAGDTQYF. The CDR3 bases are TGTGCCAGCGAAGGACAGGGGGCTGGAGATACGCAGTATTTT. The full variable domain, completed using reference TRBV18 and TRBJ2-3, is NAGVMQNPRHLVRRRGQEARLRCSPMKGHSHVYWYRQLPEEGLKFMVYLQKENIIDESGMPKERFSAEFPKEGPSILRIQQVVRGDSAAYFCASEGQGAGDTQYFGPGTRLTVL.

The V call is TRBV29-1, the J call TRBJ2-7; 14 nucleotides line up with TRBD2. J lost 5 bases, V lost 6 bases, and 9 bases had no gene match. The V gene's germline CDR1 is SQVTM and CDR2 ANQGSEA. The CDR3 sequence is 15 residues long. DNA of the CDR3: TGCAGCGTAGACGGGACTAGCGGGAGAGGGAACGAGCAGTACTTC. It yields the protein CSVDGTSGRGNEQYF.

The CDR3 here is CSVEDPHSSYEQYF. In DNA form, the CDR3 reads TGCAGCGTTGAAGATCCGCACAGCTCCTACGAGCAGTACTTC. This sequence joins TRBV29-1 and TRBJ2-7; D gene uncertain. Deletions cut 0 bases from V and 0 bases from J, with 9 bases between. CDR3 length: 14 amino acids. CDR1 is SQVTM and CDR2 is ANQGSEA in the germline V gene.

This clonotype has a handful of counts. The V gene is TRBV12-3 or TRBV12-4, the J gene TRBJ2-5; TRBD1 aligns across 9 bases. CDR3 length: 14 residues. The J segment lost 5 bases and the V segment lost 8 bases, leaving 9 bases of the junction unmatched. CDR3 DNA: TGTGCCAGCCTAAGGGGACAGGGTGCGGAGACCCAGTACTTC. As protein: CASLRGQGAETQYF.

The chain joins TRBV12-3 or TRBV12-4 to TRBJ2-5; tentative D call: TRBD2 (7 bases). CDR3 length: 16 amino acids. With 3 bases removed from V and 11 bases from J, the gap between germline ends came to 25 bases. CDR3 nucleotides: TGTGCCAGCAGTTTCCCGTGGAGCGGGACCCCAGGGGAGCAGTACTTC. This codes for CASSFPWSGTPGEQYF.